The next 30 T cell receptor beta chains were all read from a single sample in a study of T cell responses to AZD1222 COVID-19 vaccine. Measured with immunoSEQ multiplex PCR; TCRdb has only the in-frame clones, and not every one. The sample records around 130,000 clones, around nine tenths being singletons. The starting material was peripheral blood, obtained 28 days after the second AZD1222 dose. The receptor set was obtained from an adult who received the AZD1222 COVID-19 vaccine.

The gene calls are TRBV7-6 and TRBJ2-1; D is unresolved. This CDR3 has 11 amino acids. Trimming shortened V by 6 bases and J by 5 bases, and 5 bases separated the two germline ends. CDR1 and CDR2 from the germline V gene are SGHVS and FNYEAQ. In DNA form, the CDR3 reads TGTGCCAGCAGACAGAACAATGAGCAGTTCTTC. This sequence encodes CASRQNNEQFF.

The genes are TRBV6-4 and TRBJ2-3, with 9 bases identical to TRBD1. Trimming removed 1 base from V and 5 bases from J; junction bases left unmatched: 4. The germline V gene has CDR1 MRHNA and CDR2 SNTAGT. The CDR3 has 15 amino acids. CDR3: CASSDFAGQGDTQYF. The CDR3 DNA sequence: TGTGCCAGCAGTGACTTTGCGGGACAGGGAGATACGCAGTATTTT.

The V and J genes are TRBV28 and TRBJ2-2; D remains unclear. The CDR3 length is 11 residues. V dropped 5 bases and J dropped 10 bases, with 8 bases sitting between them. Per the germline V gene, CDR1 is MDHEN and CDR2 is SYDVKM. The CDR3 DNA follows: TGTGCCAGCAGTCCCCAGGAGGAGCTGTTTTTT. As protein: CASSPQEELFF.

The chain employs TRBV7-6 and TRBJ2-2; 10 bases are a match to TRBD2. V shed 1 base, J shed 6 bases, and the junction held 8 bases outside the gene matches. Looked up from germline, CDR1 is SGHVS and CDR2 is FNYEAQ. The CDR3 is 17 residues long. The CDR3, as DNA: TGTGCCAGCAGCTTAGAGTCTAGCGGGAGATTTTCCGGGGAGCTGTTTTTT. It encodes CASSLESSGRFSGELFF.

The chain recombines TRBV18 with TRBJ1-2; D not certain. V lost 3 bases to trimming and J lost 8 bases, with 13 bases between them. The length of the CDR3 is 13 residues. Germline V gene data show CDR1 as KGHSH and CDR2 as LQKENI. The CDR3 spells CASSPDELGGYTF. The CDR3 DNA is TGTGCCAGCTCACCTGACGAGCTTGGAGGCTACACCTTC.

The chain employs TRBV14 and TRBJ2-1; 7 nucleotides agree with TRBD1. Trimming removed 3 bases from V and 9 bases from J; junction bases left unmatched: 14. The CDR3 consists of 16 residues. Germline-derived CDR1 and CDR2 are SGHDN and FVKESK. CDR3 loop: CASSHTTGEWDVEQFF. The DNA of the CDR3 is TGTGCCAGCAGCCACACAACAGGGGAGTGGGACGTTGAGCAGTTCTTC.

The chain combines TRBV4-1 with TRBJ1-2, with 8 bases identical to TRBD1. The CDR3 has 15 residues. Looked up from germline, CDR1 is MGHRA and CDR2 is YSYEKL. Trimming cost V 1 base and J 2 bases; bases outside gene matches: 3. CDR3 sequence: CASSQGTGTNYGYTF. DNA of the CDR3: TGCGCCAGCAGCCAAGGGACAGGGACAAACTATGGCTACACCTTC.

J is TRBJ1-2 and V is TRBV7-2, with TRBD1 as a possible D gene (6 bases). CDR1 is SGHTA, CDR2 FQGNSA, per germline. The CDR3 is 14 amino acids. Trimming pared 2 bases from V and 3 bases from J, leaving 10 bases between. CDR3 sequence (DNA): TGTGCCAGCAGCTTAACAGGGATGGACTATGGCTACACCTTC. Protein sequence: CASSLTGMDYGYTF.

This clone has just one count. The rearrangement uses TRBV5-4 and TRBJ2-7; TRBD1 matches at 7 bases. Losses at the gene ends were 5 bases for V and 2 bases for J; bases not matched to a gene: 10. This CDR3 is 15 amino acids long. Germline V gene sequence: CDR1 SGHNT, CDR2 YYREEE (reference sequence). Here the CDR3 reads CASRNNRGATYEQYF. As DNA, the CDR3 is TGTGCCAGCAGGAACAACAGGGGCGCCACCTACGAGCAGTACTTC.

V usage is TRBV19 and J usage is TRBJ1-1; possible D gene TRBD1, 5 bases. This CDR3 spans 15 amino acids. V dropped 2 bases and J dropped 9 bases, with 19 bases sitting between them. The germline gives CDR1 LNHDA, CDR2 SQIVND (reference sequence). CDR3 coding DNA: TGTGCCAGTAGTATACGGTCAAGCCCCGGGGGTAAAGCTTTCTTT. Translated, it gives CASSIRSSPGGKAFF.

The V call is TRBV9, the J call TRBJ1-1; no definite D call. V lost 6 bases and J 1 base, leaving 13 bases between the germline ends. The germline V gene encodes CDR1 SGDLS and CDR2 YYNGEE. The CDR3 has 14 residues. CDR3 coding DNA: TGTGCCAGCACCCAAGGACGGAAGAACACTGAAGCTTTCTTT. Amino acid sequence: CASTQGRKNTEAFF.

V gene TRBV6-2 or TRBV6-3 combines with J gene TRBJ2-4; D is undetermined. CDR1 MNHEY and CDR2 SVGEGT come from the germline V gene. CDR3 length: 15 amino acids. Deletions cut 2 bases from V and 0 bases from J, with 8 bases between. The CDR3: CASSYGTIAKNIQYF. The CDR3 nucleotides read TGTGCCAGCAGTTACGGTACTATAGCCAAAAACATTCAGTACTTC.

The rearrangement joins TRBV19 to TRBJ2-2; D unclear. V was clipped by 7 bases and J by 6 bases, with 15 bases between them. Germline CDR1 LNHDA, CDR2 SQIVND (reference sequence). CDR3 size: 14 residues. DNA for the CDR3: TGTGCCAGTATAACCCTTCCAGGCGCCGGGGAGCTGTTTTTT. It is translated as CASITLPGAGELFF.

In DNA, the CDR3 is TGTGCCAGCTCCGAGTCGGCTCTAAATCAGCCCCAGCATTTT. Translating it yields CASSESALNQPQHF. V usage is TRBV6-6 and J usage is TRBJ1-5; D not resolved. With 8 bases removed from V and 4 bases from J, the gap between germline ends came to 15 bases. CDR3 length equals 14 residues. CDR1 is MNHNY and CDR2 is SVGAGI in the germline V gene (reference sequence).

The V gene is TRBV15, the J gene TRBJ2-1, with 9 nucleotides matching TRBD2. With 0 bases clipped from V and 7 bases from J, the junction kept 10 bases outside the gene matches. CDR3 length: 17 amino acids. Per germline, CDR1 LNHNV and CDR2 YYDKDF (reference sequence). The CDR3 sequence is CATSRDRIAGVNNEQFF. For the CDR3, the DNA is TGTGCCACCAGCAGAGATCGAATAGCGGGGGTCAATAATGAGCAGTTCTTC.

The chain uses TRBV4-2 and TRBJ2-7, with 9 bases lining up with TRBD1. V lost 0 bases, J lost 4 bases, and 7 bases stayed unmatched. Germline CDR1 and CDR2: LGHNA and YNFKEQ. The CDR3 extends over 16 amino acids. The CDR3 DNA reads TGTGCCAGCAGCCAAGAAAGGACAGGGGAGGAGTACGAGCAGTACTTC. As protein: CASSQERTGEEYEQYF.

The chain employs TRBV5-1 and TRBJ2-3, with no clear D. This CDR3 has 14 residues. Germline lookup yields CDR1 SGHRS and CDR2 YFSETQ. Trimming took 4 bases from V and 3 from J, leaving 12 bases between them. This CDR3 is CASSRPAATDTQYF. Written as DNA, the CDR3 is TGCGCCAGCAGCAGGCCGGCAGCAACAGATACGCAGTATTTT.

The rearrangement joins TRBV6-5 to TRBJ1-1; the D gene is possibly TRBD1 (5 bases). CDR1 is MNHEY and CDR2 is SVGAGI in the germline V gene. V dropped 7 bases and J dropped 7 bases, with 13 bases sitting between them. This CDR3 region has 12 residues. CDR3 protein: CASNMRDGEAFF. CDR3 nucleotides: TGTGCCAGCAACATGCGGGACGGTGAAGCTTTCTTT.

The V gene is TRBV9, the J gene TRBJ2-7, with 10 bases identical to TRBD2. J was trimmed by 3 bases and V by 6 bases; bases with no gene match: 9. The CDR3 runs 15 residues. Germline values: CDR1 SGDLS, CDR2 YYNGEE. The CDR3 DNA is TGTGCCAGCACCCCCGGGGCTAGCGGGAGCTACGAGCAGTACTTC. It is translated as CASTPGASGSYEQYF.

The chain employs TRBV28 and TRBJ1-5; D call uncertain. Germline lookup yields CDR1 MDHEN and CDR2 SYDVKM. CDR3 length equals 15 residues. Trimming left V 10 bases short and J 2 bases short, with 18 bases between. Written as DNA, the CDR3 is TGTGCCACCACCCTCCGACTCGGGGGCAATCAGCCCCAGCATTTT. Protein product: CATTLRLGGNQPQHF.

The chain couples TRBV18 to TRBJ1-5; 7 nucleotides line up with TRBD1. The V and J ends lost 4 bases and 6 bases, in that order; junction bases with no gene match: 12. The CDR3 runs 16 residues. CDR1 is KGHSH and CDR2 is LQKENI in the germline V gene. The CDR3 bases are TGTGCCAGCTCACTATCCGGGACAGCGAAGGGTCAGCCCCAGCATTTT. Protein sequence: CASSLSGTAKGQPQHF.

This chain connects TRBV11-2 to TRBJ1-2; unclear D gene. CDR1 and CDR2 from the germline V gene are SGHAT and FQNNGV. This CDR3 is 12 amino acids long. Trimming stripped 2 bases from V and 7 bases from J, with 8 bases between. DNA for the CDR3: TGTGCCAGCAGCTTAAATCTCGGTGGCTACACCTTC. Translated: CASSLNLGGYTF. Variable domain in full (rest from reference TRBV11-2 and TRBJ1-2): EAGVAQSPRYKIIEKRQSVAFWCNPISGHATLYWYQQILGQGPKLLIQFQNNGVVDDSQLPKDRFSAERLKGVDSTLKIQPAKLEDSAVYLCASSLNLGGYTFGSGTRLTVV.

The gene calls are TRBV3-1 (or the pseudogene TRBV3-2) and TRBJ1-1; no clear D gene. V lost 0 bases, J lost 0 bases, and 5 bases lay in between. This CDR3 region has 14 residues. Germline assignment: CDR1 LGHDT and CDR2 YNNKEL (reference sequence). The CDR3 spells CASSQDRMNTEAFF. The CDR3 DNA is TGTGCCAGCAGCCAAGATCGGATGAACACTGAAGCTTTCTTT.

This clone was seen once. V is TRBV28 and J is TRBJ2-3, with a possible D match to TRBD1 (6 bases). Trimming pared 2 bases from V and 2 bases from J, leaving 8 bases between. CDR1 and CDR2 from the germline V gene are MDHEN and SYDVKM. This CDR3 spans 14 amino acids. This CDR3 is CASSLDRSTDTQYF. For the CDR3, the DNA is TGTGCCAGCAGTTTAGACAGGTCCACAGATACGCAGTATTTT.

The chain combines TRBV5-4 with TRBJ1-2; a possible D gene is TRBD1 (6 bases). The V end lost 4 bases, the J end lost 8 bases, and 12 bases lay between the germline ends. This CDR3 has 12 amino acids. Germline-derived CDR1 and CDR2 are SGHNT and YYREEE (reference sequence). This CDR3 reads CASSPGEGGYTF. The CDR3 DNA reads TGTGCCAGCAGCCCAGGGGAGGGGGGCTACACCTTC.

This chain links TRBV10-3 with TRBJ1-5; D is ambiguous. Per the germline V gene, CDR1 is ENHRY and CDR2 is SYGVKD. The V end was cut by 0 bases, the J end by 5 bases, with 8 bases between. The CDR3 consists of 14 residues. The CDR3 sequence: CAISESEGDQPQHF. The CDR3 DNA reads as TGTGCCATCAGTGAGTCGGAGGGCGATCAGCCCCAGCATTTT.

The V call is TRBV6-5, the J call TRBJ2-1, with TRBD1 matching 9 bases. From germline, CDR1 is MNHEY and CDR2 SVGAGI. The CDR3 runs to 15 residues. Trimming removed 0 bases from V and 9 bases from J; junction bases left unmatched: 6. CDR3 amino acids: CASSYSGTGRGEQFF. The DNA of the CDR3 is TGTGCCAGCAGTTACTCAGGGACAGGGCGGGGTGAGCAGTTCTTC.

The chain employs TRBV28 and TRBJ2-7; a weak D match, TRBD2 (6 bases). Per the germline V gene, CDR1 is MDHEN and CDR2 is SYDVKM. V lost 6 bases and J 7 bases, leaving 22 bases between the germline ends. The CDR3 extends over 15 amino acids. This chain's CDR3 is CASSGPGAMSGEQYF. As DNA, the CDR3 is TGTGCCAGCAGCGGCCCGGGAGCGATGTCGGGGGAGCAGTACTTC.

The chain carries TRBV19 and TRBJ1-4; possibly TRBD1 for D (6 bases). Germline CDR1 and CDR2: LNHDA and SQIVND (reference sequence). Trimming took off 4 bases at V and 7 bases at J, with 19 bases between the two ends. CDR3 length: 16 residues. For the CDR3, the DNA is TGTGCCAGTAGTACTGGGGTACAGGGCGATGGTGAAAAACTGTTTTTT. Translation gives CASSTGVQGDGEKLFF.

This sequence joins TRBV3-1 (or the pseudogene TRBV3-2) and TRBJ2-7; perhaps D is TRBD1 or TRBD2 (5 bases each). The V end lost 1 base, the J end lost 1 base, and 11 bases lay between the germline ends. The length of the CDR3 is 15 residues. Germline CDR1 LGHDT, CDR2 YNNKEL (reference sequence). The CDR3 is CASSQGGIPSYEQYF. Written as DNA, the CDR3 is TGTGCCAGCAGCCAAGGGGGGATTCCATCCTACGAGCAGTACTTC.